What follows are 23 T cell receptor beta chains derived from one specimen sequenced in a study of T cells in Graves' hyperthyroidism and ophthalmopathy. TCR beta CDR3 region amplification was performed from RNA transcripts. Primed by the HTBI set, a first-round RT-PCR was run on the TCR CDR3. One entry per CDR3 protein, called by TCRdb with MiXCR from the multiplex PCR reads. The sample has 550,000 to 800,000 distinct CDR3 sequences; roughly 17% are singletons. The specimen sequenced was blood. Source of these receptors: a man between 18 and 29 years old with Graves' hyperthyroidism.

Only a few counts were recorded for this clonotype. The V call is TRBV28, the J call TRBJ1-3; D may be TRBD1 (6 bases). CDR1 and CDR2 from the germline V gene are MDHEN and SYDVKM. The CDR3 is 15 residues long. V dropped 4 bases and J dropped 5 bases, with 15 bases sitting between them. The chain's CDR3 is CASSSPEGVRNTIYF. DNA for the CDR3: TGTGCCAGCAGTTCCCCTGAGGGGGTTAGAAACACCATATATTTT.

This clonotype was seen a few times. The chain carries TRBV30 and TRBJ2-7; D gene ambiguous. V was trimmed by 0 bases and J by 2 bases, leaving 8 bases between them. Looked up from germline, CDR1 is GTSNPN and CDR2 is SVGIG (reference sequence). The CDR3 length is 13 residues. This CDR3 reads CAWSVYDTYEQYF. DNA for the CDR3: TGTGCCTGGAGTGTATACGACACCTACGAGCAGTACTTC.

The chain links TRBV18 to TRBJ1-1; no definite D call. This CDR3 has 14 residues. Germline-derived CDR1 and CDR2 are KGHSH and LQKENI. Trimming pared 4 bases from V and 3 bases from J, leaving 12 bases between. In nucleotides, the CDR3 is TGTGCCAGCTCACTCGACCTACGGGACACTGAAGCTTTCTTT. This sequence encodes CASSLDLRDTEAFF.

In its sample, this clonotype was seen a few times. This rearrangement joins TRBV28 to TRBJ2-2; 13 positions agree with TRBD2. V lost 3 bases, J lost 6 bases, and 16 bases stayed unmatched. Germline V lookup: CDR1 MDHEN, CDR2 SYDVKM. The CDR3 covers 20 residues. CDR3 sequence (DNA): TGTGCCAGCAGTTTTCGGTCAGGCCGGACTAGCGGGAGAGTGCCCGGGGAGCTGTTTTTT. It encodes CASSFRSGRTSGRVPGELFF.

This clonotype was detected a few times. The chain is built from TRBV7-2 and TRBJ2-3; TRBD2 matches at 8 bases. This CDR3 comprises 17 residues. CDR1 is SGHTA and CDR2 is FQGNSA in the germline V gene. V trimming: 5 bases; J trimming: 2 bases; junction bases outside the gene matches: 12. The CDR3, as DNA: TGTGCCAGCAGCAATTTTCTCGGGACTAGAGTCACAGATACGCAGTATTTT. Amino acid sequence: CASSNFLGTRVTDTQYF.

This clonotype was counted between two and nine times. The chain recombines TRBV25-1 with TRBJ2-1; D might be TRBD1 (6 bases). The ends were cut back, 2 bases at V and 6 bases at J, with 17 bases in the middle. This CDR3 comprises 16 residues. The germline gives CDR1 MGHDK, CDR2 SYGVNS. The CDR3 region has the DNA TGTGCCAGCAGTGAAATTGGGCAGGGGCGTGTCAATGAGCAGTTCTTC. This codes for CASSEIGQGRVNEQFF.

The V and J genes are TRBV20-1 and TRBJ1-5; unclear D gene. CDR3 size: 13 residues. The V end was cut by 3 bases, the J end by 6 bases, with 12 bases between. CDR1 and CDR2 from the germline V gene are DFQATT and SNEGSKA (reference sequence). CDR3 loop: CSASSGSGQPQHF. In DNA form, the CDR3 reads TGCAGTGCTAGTTCAGGATCGGGTCAGCCCCAGCATTTT.

This chain's CDR3 is CASSSLTSSNTGELFF. CDR3 nucleotide sequence: TGTGCCAGCAGCTCTCTGACTAGTTCGAACACCGGGGAGCTGTTTTTT. The chain links TRBV7-9 to TRBJ2-2; tentatively, D is TRBD2 (6 bases). The CDR3 loop spans 16 amino acids. The V and J ends lost 4 bases and 0 bases respectively, with 12 bases between them. In germline, CDR1 is SEHNR, CDR2 FQNEAQ (reference sequence).

In DNA, the CDR3 is TGTGCCAGCAGTGGGGACTTCGCCTATAATTCACCCCTCCACTTT. The encoded protein is CASSGDFAYNSPLHF. This sequence joins TRBV28 and TRBJ1-6; D is possibly TRBD1 (5 bases). Trimming took off 5 bases at V and 2 bases at J, with 10 bases between the two ends. Germline lookup yields CDR1 MDHEN and CDR2 SYDVKM. The CDR3 has 15 residues.

In its sample, this clonotype was seen many times. The chain joins TRBV12-3 or TRBV12-4 to TRBJ1-5, with 8 bases that match TRBD1. The J segment lost 3 bases and the V segment lost 6 bases, leaving 4 bases of the junction unmatched. CDR3 size: 14 residues. CDR3 sequence (DNA): TGTGCCAGCAGCCTGACAGGGGTCAATCAGCCCCAGCATTTT. This sequence encodes CASSLTGVNQPQHF.

This clonotype was seen many times. The junction and the germline gene differ at one end; a read error may be behind it. The rearrangement uses TRBV11-2 and TRBJ1-1; the D gene is possibly TRBD1 (5 bases). There are 15 residues in the CDR3. Per germline, CDR1 SGHAT and CDR2 FQNNGV. CDR3 nucleotides: TGTGCCAGCAGCCCCAAGGGGTGGCTGAAGACTGAAGCTTTCTTT. As protein: CASSPKGWLKTEAFF.

The gene calls are TRBV19 and TRBJ2-1, with 8 nucleotides matching TRBD2. J lost 7 bases, V lost 1 base, and 3 bases had no gene match. The germline V gene has CDR1 LNHDA and CDR2 SQIVND (reference sequence). The CDR3 is 14 residues long. Here the CDR3 reads CASSIASGLNEQFF. CDR3 bases: TGTGCCAGTAGTATAGCTAGCGGGTTAAATGAGCAGTTCTTC.

At least ten counts were recorded for this clonotype. This chain uses TRBV28 with TRBJ2-1; 9 nucleotides agree with TRBD2. The length of the CDR3 is 15 residues. V trimming: 5 bases; J trimming: 1 base; junction bases outside the gene matches: 3. The germline V gene has CDR1 MDHEN and CDR2 SYDVKM. CDR3 sequence: CASSSGRHSYNEQFF. CDR3 DNA sequence: TGTGCCAGCAGTAGCGGGAGGCATTCCTACAATGAGCAGTTCTTC. Supplemented by reference TRBV28 and TRBJ2-1, the full variable domain reads DVKVTQSSRYLVKRTGEKVFLECVQDMDHENMFWYRQDPGLGLRLIYFSYDVKMKEKGDIPEGYSVSREKKERFSLILESASTNQTSMYLCASSSGRHSYNEQFFGPGTRLTVL.

This clonotype has only a few counts. V and J are TRBV15 and TRBJ2-7; D unclear. The CDR3 is 14 residues long. The ends were cut back, 1 base at V and 2 bases at J, with 9 bases in the middle. Germline CDR1 is LNHNV and CDR2 is YYDKDF (reference sequence). The CDR3 sequence: CATSRGVGPYEQYF. CDR3 DNA sequence: TGTGCCACCAGCAGAGGGGTGGGCCCCTACGAGCAGTACTTC.

There are a few counts of this clonotype. The chain couples TRBV28 to TRBJ2-3; no definite D call. The CDR3 has 14 amino acids. Trimming removed 6 bases at V and 0 bases at J, with 10 bases between. The germline gives CDR1 MDHEN, CDR2 SYDVKM. CDR3: CASSKKYSTDTQYF. In DNA, the CDR3 is TGTGCCAGCAGCAAAAAATATAGCACAGATACGCAGTATTTT.

This clonotype appeared many times. This rearrangement joins TRBV6-2 or TRBV6-3 to TRBJ1-2, with unresolved D. Germline CDR1 reads MNHEY; CDR2 reads SVGEGT. This CDR3 comprises 15 residues. With 0 bases removed from V and 4 bases from J, the gap between germline ends came to 12 bases. The CDR3 DNA is TGTGCCAGCAGTTACTCCCGAGGAGGAGTCTATGGCTACACCTTC. Protein product: CASSYSRGGVYGYTF.

This clonotype was found many times. The chain carries TRBV7-2 and TRBJ2-5; D remains unclear. The V gene lost 4 bases and the J gene lost 0 bases, with 9 bases spanning the gap. The CDR3 spans 14 residues. The germline CDR1 and CDR2 sequences are SGHTA and FQGNSA. The CDR3 nucleotides are TGTGCCAGCAGCTCCCGTCCGTACCAAGAGACCCAGTACTTC. Amino acids: CASSSRPYQETQYF.

Ten or more counts support this clonotype. This chain links TRBV6-1 with TRBJ2-3; D could derive from TRBD1 or TRBD2 (5 bases each). Trimming pared 10 bases from V and 1 base from J, leaving 15 bases between. This CDR3 is built from 14 residues. Per the germline V gene, CDR1 is MNHNS and CDR2 is SASEGT. The CDR3 loop is CATLGTEGTDTQYF. The CDR3 DNA follows: TGTGCCACGTTAGGGACGGAGGGCACAGATACGCAGTATTTT.

This clonotype appeared a few times. The chain combines TRBV20-1 with TRBJ2-1, with 9 bases identical to TRBD2. Germline-derived CDR1 and CDR2 are DFQATT and SNEGSKA (reference sequence). The CDR3 sequence is 15 residues long. Unmatched junction bases numbered 5, after V lost 1 base and J lost 4 bases. The CDR3 DNA follows: TGCAGTGCTAGAGTTAGCGGGAGCCCATACAATGAGCAGTTCTTC. Its protein is CSARVSGSPYNEQFF.

This clonotype has only a few counts. This chain joins TRBV10-2 and TRBJ1-6; D call uncertain. The germline gives CDR1 WSHSY, CDR2 SAAADI. V dropped 7 bases and J dropped 7 bases, with 14 bases sitting between them. This CDR3 has 14 amino acids. CDR3 bases: TGCGCCAGCAAGCCTTACTTGGGGAATTCACCCCTCCACTTT. Amino acid sequence: CASKPYLGNSPLHF.

This clonotype was counted between two and nine times. The V call is TRBV19, the J call TRBJ2-7; the D is unclear. The CDR3 has 13 residues. V was shortened by 6 bases and J by 3 bases, with 12 bases between the two germline ends. Germline values: CDR1 LNHDA, CDR2 SQIVND (reference sequence). The CDR3 nucleotides read TGTGCCAGTAGGGGCGTCAACTACTACGAGCAGTACTTC. Translation gives CASRGVNYYEQYF.

This clonotype was found many times. V gene TRBV10-3 combines with J gene TRBJ1-2, with D unresolved. Germline CDR1 and CDR2: ENHRY and SYGVKD. This CDR3 spans 13 amino acids. The V end was cut by 3 bases, the J end by 8 bases, with 13 bases between. The CDR3 loop reads CAISDGQSLGYTF. CDR3 bases: TGTGCCATCAGTGACGGGCAGTCGTTAGGCTACACCTTC.

This clonotype was recorded at least ten times. V and J are TRBV6-2 or TRBV6-3 and TRBJ2-5; unclear D gene. Trimming stripped 0 bases from V and 2 bases from J, with 7 bases between. Germline loops: CDR1 MNHEY, CDR2 SVGEGT. The CDR3 runs to 14 residues. The CDR3 DNA reads as TGTGCCAGCAGTTACTCGGCTGCACAAGAGACCCAGTACTTC. Its translation: CASSYSAAQETQYF.